Listed here are 27 T cell receptor beta chains from one sample, sequenced in a study of T-cell reconstitution after alpha-beta-depleted transplantation in children. Unique molecular identifiers were used to barcode this TCRbeta library. TCRdb processed the PCR reads anew with MiXCR; each CDR3 protein has one entry. The sample shows around 670,000 distinct CDR3 sequences, around 13% of them seen only once. Sequenced material: PBMCs, taken before TCRalphabeta/CD19-depleted stem cell transplant. The receptors stem from a girl aged 2 to 10 with congenital amegakaryocytic thrombocytopenia, due to receive a stem cell transplant.

This clonotype was seen more than once but under ten times. The genes are TRBV15 and TRBJ2-5, with a possible D match to TRBD2 (6 bases). The CDR3 contains 18 residues. V was cut by 0 bases and J by 1 base, with 18 bases left in between. CDR1 is LNHNV and CDR2 is YYDKDF in the germline V gene (reference sequence). CDR3 nucleotide sequence: TGTGCCACCAGCAGAGATCAGGTTGCGGGATGGGGCCAAGAGACCCAGTACTTC. This sequence encodes CATSRDQVAGWGQETQYF.

This clonotype has ten or more counts. The CDR3, as DNA: TGTGCCAGCAGCTCCCTAGCGGGAGTGGGCACAGATACGCAGTATTTT. This codes for CASSSLAGVGTDTQYF. The chain links TRBV7-3 to TRBJ2-3, with 10 bases aligning to TRBD2. Germline CDR1 reads SGHTA; CDR2 reads FQGTGA. The J segment lost 1 base and the V segment lost 4 bases, leaving 5 bases of the junction unmatched. The CDR3 has 16 amino acids.

This clonotype was recorded a few times. The chain links TRBV10-3 to TRBJ2-7; either TRBD1 or TRBD2 may fit D (5 bases each). CDR1 and CDR2 from the germline V gene are ENHRY and SYGVKD. V was shortened by 5 bases and J by 2 bases, with 19 bases between the two germline ends. There are 16 residues in the CDR3. CDR3 amino acids: CAISRTPGRITYEQYF. For the CDR3, the DNA is TGTGCCATCAGTCGGACTCCGGGACGTATCACCTACGAGCAGTACTTC.

Of note for this clonotype: This sequence may be a read error, since a much larger clone differs from it by one base. The rearrangement uses TRBV7-2 and TRBJ1-5, with D unclear. Between the trimmed V and J ends, which lost 1 base and 6 bases, there was a span of 4 bases. The CDR3 covers 12 residues. Germline CDR1 is SGHTA and CDR2 is FQGNSA. In DNA, the CDR3 is TGTGCCAGCAGCTTAGACATTCAGCCCCAGCATTTT. Protein sequence: CASSLDIQPQHF.

The chain uses TRBV7-2 and TRBJ2-7, with 12 bases that match TRBD2. CDR1 is SGHTA, CDR2 FQGNSA, per germline. The CDR3 loop spans 14 amino acids. Germline trimming cut 6 bases from V and 2 bases from J; bases unmatched to any gene: 2. The CDR3 here is CASRWTSGTYEQYF. The CDR3 DNA reads as TGTGCCAGCAGGTGGACTAGCGGGACCTACGAGCAGTACTTC.

This clonotype was seen a handful of times. The rearrangement joins TRBV7-9 to TRBJ2-5; D call uncertain. Between the trimmed V and J ends, which lost 4 bases and 4 bases, there was a span of 10 bases. Germline V gene data show CDR1 as SEHNR and CDR2 as FQNEAQ (reference sequence). The CDR3 loop spans 13 amino acids. The CDR3 loop reads CASSSPGLETQYF. CDR3 DNA sequence: TGTGCCAGCAGCTCCCCCGGGCTAGAGACCCAGTACTTC.

This clonotype was seen a handful of times. The rearrangement links TRBV30 to TRBJ2-2; 8 bases fit TRBD1. V trimming: 4 bases; J trimming: 0 bases; junction bases outside the gene matches: 1. Looked up from germline, CDR1 is GTSNPN and CDR2 is SVGIG (reference sequence). The CDR3 loop spans 14 amino acids. CDR3 coding DNA: TGTGCCTGGACGGACAGGGCGAACACCGGGGAGCTGTTTTTT. It codes for CAWTDRANTGELFF.

This clonotype was recorded at least ten times. V gene TRBV12-3 or TRBV12-4 combines with J gene TRBJ2-1; TRBD2 agrees at 15 bases. The V and J ends lost 6 bases and 10 bases, in that order; junction bases with no gene match: 22. The CDR3 loop spans 20 amino acids. Here the CDR3 DNA reads TGTGCCAGCAGCCCCTCTTGGACCGGGACTAGCGGGAGGACCCATAGGGAGCAGTTCTTC. This codes for CASSPSWTGTSGRTHREQFF.

This clonotype was seen only a few times. This rearrangement joins TRBV19 to TRBJ2-1; no reliable D call. Trimming took 3 bases from V and 10 from J, leaving 16 bases between them. Germline V gene data show CDR1 as LNHDA and CDR2 as SQIVND (reference sequence). CDR3 length: 14 residues. Written as DNA, the CDR3 is TGTGCCAGTAGTATGGTAAGGTCGGGTGGCGAGCAGTTCTTC. This translates into CASSMVRSGGEQFF.

This clonotype was seen a few times. In nucleotides, the CDR3 is TGTGCCAGCAGCTCGCCGACTAGCGGGTCACTAGAGGGGAGCTCCTACAATGAGCAGTTCTTC. Residues: CASSSPTSGSLEGSSYNEQFF. V and J are TRBV11-2 and TRBJ2-1, with TRBD2 identical over 10 bases. The length of the CDR3 is 21 residues. Germline CDR1 and CDR2: SGHAT and FQNNGV. V was pared by 4 bases and J by 0 bases, with 18 bases of the junction left unmatched.

This rearrangement joins TRBV7-2 to TRBJ2-1; TRBD2 aligns across 10 bases. Germline-derived CDR1 and CDR2 are SGHTA and FQGNSA. Trimming cost V 5 bases and J 5 bases; bases outside gene matches: 6. The CDR3 sequence is 15 residues long. The CDR3 DNA is TGTGCCAGCAGCCTCACCGGACTAGCGGACAATGAGCAGTTCTTC. Protein: CASSLTGLADNEQFF.

This clonotype showed up many times. The V call is TRBV5-1, the J call TRBJ2-2; D is possibly TRBD1 (5 bases). There are 14 residues in the CDR3. Germline CDR1 SGHRS, CDR2 YFSETQ. V was shortened by 6 bases and J by 4 bases, with 13 bases between the two germline ends. The CDR3 region has the DNA TGCGCCAGCACTTTAGCAGGGATCACCGGGGAGCTGTTTTTT. This encodes CASTLAGITGELFF.

The CDR3: CASSSGLAGYYEQYF. The CDR3, as DNA: TGTGCCAGCAGCTCGGGACTAGCAGGTTACTACGAGCAGTACTTC. The chain couples TRBV7-8 to TRBJ2-7; 9 bases agree with TRBD2. Germline CDR1 SGHVS, CDR2 FQNEAQ. The CDR3 runs to 15 residues. V lost 4 bases to trimming and J lost 3 bases; unmatched junction nucleotides: 7.

The chain recombines TRBV18 with TRBJ1-6; D call uncertain. The CDR3 extends over 15 amino acids. Germline-derived CDR1 and CDR2 are KGHSH and LQKENI. Deletions cut 3 bases from V and 7 bases from J, with 13 bases between. CDR3 DNA sequence: TGTGCCAGCTCACCTGGAGCAGCTGTGAATTCACCCCTCCACTTT. This translates into CASSPGAAVNSPLHF.

The chain combines TRBV29-1 with TRBJ2-1; no definite D call. The length of the CDR3 is 11 residues. Germline-derived CDR1 and CDR2 are SQVTM and ANQGSEA. V dropped 3 bases and J dropped 7 bases, with 7 bases sitting between them. The CDR3 DNA reads as TGCAGCGTTGAGCTAGGGAATGAGCAGTTCTTC. The encoded protein is CSVELGNEQFF.

The chain recombines TRBV30 with TRBJ1-1; D ambiguous. Per the germline V gene, CDR1 is GTSNPN and CDR2 is SVGIG (reference sequence). There are 11 residues in the CDR3. Trimming shortened V by 0 bases and J by 11 bases, and 10 bases separated the two germline ends. The CDR3 here is CAWSVRGGAFF. DNA of the CDR3: TGTGCCTGGAGTGTACGGGGTGGTGCTTTCTTT.

The chain recombines TRBV20-1 with TRBJ2-5; 8 nucleotides match TRBD2. The CDR3 spans 16 residues. J gave up 1 base and V 7 bases, and 14 bases lay outside the gene matches. Germline CDR1 DFQATT, CDR2 SNEGSKA (reference sequence). In nucleotides, the CDR3 is TGCAGTGTCCAGGACCGGCGGGAGGTACTCCAAGAGACCCAGTACTTC. Its protein is CSVQDRREVLQETQYF.

This clonotype was detected once. The rearrangement links TRBV7-6 to TRBJ2-2; TRBD2 matches at 10 bases. This CDR3 contains 17 residues. The germline V gene encodes CDR1 SGHVS and CDR2 FNYEAQ. V shed 5 bases and J 2 bases; nucleotides not matched to a gene: 8. DNA of the CDR3: TGTGCCAGCAGCATACTTCTAGCGGGAGCCAACACCGGGGAGCTGTTTTTT. This encodes CASSILLAGANTGELFF.

This clonotype has more than one count but fewer than ten. The chain joins TRBV28 to TRBJ2-5, with D possibly matching TRBD1 (5 bases). The CDR3 loop spans 16 amino acids. In germline, CDR1 is MDHEN, CDR2 SYDVKM. V lost 6 bases to trimming and J lost 5 bases, with 22 bases between them. The CDR3 region is CASSRRTIEDLETQYF. The CDR3 DNA reads TGTGCCAGCAGCCGAAGGACAATTGAGGATCTGGAGACCCAGTACTTC.

This clonotype was seen a handful of times. The CDR3 region is CASSQVISGSNEQYF. In DNA, the CDR3 is TGTGCCAGCAGCCAAGTGATTAGCGGGAGTAACGAGCAGTACTTC. The chain combines TRBV3-1 with TRBJ2-7, with 9 bases matching TRBD2. V was pared by 1 base and J by 5 bases, with 6 bases of the junction left unmatched. The CDR3 length is 15 residues. Per the germline V gene, CDR1 is LGHDT and CDR2 is YNNKEL (reference sequence).

CDR3 amino acids: CASSFPTGGRQPQHF. CDR3 nucleotides: TGTGCCAGCAGCTTCCCGACAGGGGGACGGCAGCCCCAGCATTTT. The chain employs TRBV7-2 and TRBJ1-5, with TRBD1 matching over 9 bases. Germline values: CDR1 SGHTA, CDR2 FQGNSA. J lost 7 bases, V lost 3 bases, and 7 bases had no gene match. The length of the CDR3 is 15 residues. The full variable domain, completed using reference TRBV7-2 and TRBJ1-5, is GAGVSQSPSNKVTEKGKDVELRCDPISGHTALYWYRQSLGQGLEFLIYFQGNSAPDKSGLPSDRFSAERTGGSVSTLTIQRTQQEDSAVYLCASSFPTGGRQPQHFGDGTRLSIL.

At least ten counts were recorded for this clonotype. The chain has TRBV2 and TRBJ2-1; TRBD2 matches 11 bases. CDR1 and CDR2 (germline): SNHLY, FYNNEI. V shed 6 bases, J shed 8 bases, and the junction held 9 bases outside the gene matches. The CDR3 is 15 residues long. CDR3 in amino acids: CASSPSSGRLDEQFF. DNA for the CDR3: TGTGCCAGCAGCCCCTCTAGCGGGAGGTTGGATGAGCAGTTCTTC.

This chain joins TRBV20-1 and TRBJ1-1, with 10 bases aligning to TRBD1. From germline, CDR1 is DFQATT and CDR2 SNEGSKA (reference sequence). J gave up 0 bases and V 6 bases, and 7 bases lay outside the gene matches. The CDR3 sequence is 15 residues long. The CDR3 nucleotides read TGCAGTGCCGGGGACAGGGGAACGATGAACACTGAAGCTTTCTTT. Its translation: CSAGDRGTMNTEAFF.

The sample holds many counts of this clonotype. The genes are TRBV20-1 and TRBJ2-7; the D gene is possibly TRBD1 (5 bases). Trimming pared 8 bases from V and 0 bases from J, leaving 8 bases between. This CDR3 is 11 amino acids long. Per germline, CDR1 DFQATT and CDR2 SNEGSKA (reference sequence). CDR3 in DNA: TGCAGTCTCAGGGACTCCTACGAGCAGTACTTC. As protein: CSLRDSYEQYF.

This clonotype was detected many times. This chain connects TRBV7-2 to TRBJ2-3; tentative D call: TRBD2 (6 bases). The V end was cut by 3 bases, the J end by 2 bases, with 12 bases between. The germline V gene encodes CDR1 SGHTA and CDR2 FQGNSA. The CDR3 spans 15 residues. The CDR3 spells CASSFPLANTDTQYF. CDR3 nucleotides: TGTGCCAGCAGCTTCCCTCTAGCGAACACAGATACGCAGTATTTT. Looking up the rest from reference TRBV7-2 and TRBJ2-3 gives the full variable domain: GAGVSQSPSNKVTEKGKDVELRCDPISGHTALYWYRQSLGQGLEFLIYFQGNSAPDKSGLPSDRFSAERTGGSVSTLTIQRTQQEDSAVYLCASSFPLANTDTQYFGPGTRLTVL.

The chain joins TRBV4-1 to TRBJ2-2; tentatively, D is TRBD2 (6 bases). V was trimmed by 4 bases and J by 6 bases, leaving 15 bases between them. This CDR3 contains 15 residues. Germline values: CDR1 MGHRA, CDR2 YSYEKL. The CDR3 loop reads CASSLGLLRAGELFF. The CDR3 DNA follows: TGCGCCAGCAGCCTGGGACTCCTTAGGGCCGGGGAGCTGTTTTTT.

This clonotype was seen repeatedly, ten times or more. The chain has TRBV5-1 and TRBJ2-3, with TRBD2 identical over 11 bases. V gave up 0 bases and J gave up 5 bases; unmatched junction bases: 8. The length of the CDR3 is 17 residues. CDR1 is SGHRS, CDR2 YFSETQ, per germline. The CDR3 nucleotides are TGCGCCAGCAGCTTGGCCGCTAGCGGGAGGTCTGAAGATACGCAGTATTTT. Translating it yields CASSLAASGRSEDTQYF.